The clone carrying this T cell receptor (beta chain) was detected a few times. Its antigen is currently unknown. This entry is derived from a study of shared clonotypes between healthy human individuals. General study points: Shared clonotypes across all four donors exceeded non-shared ones in generation probability.

Both subsets, CD45RA+ naive and CD45RA-negative memory, were split from the CD4+ cells. Germline V gene lookup returns CDR1 LNHDA and CDR2 SQIVND (reference sequence). V shed 6 bases and J 5 bases; nucleotides not matched to a gene: 5. The CDR3 sequence is 13 residues long. The data were produced by immunoSEQ multiplex PCR, yet TCRdb's version contains in-frame clones alone and is incomplete. The table records roughly 2,300,000 clones, 92% of them present only once. The sequenced sample was naive CD4+ T cells from PBMCs. This sample's subset: CD45RA+ positively selected. This chain joins TRBV19 and TRBJ1-2, with TRBD1 identical over 8 bases. This TCR derives from a man in his late teens or twenties in good health. Some clones in this sample may be carry-over from other donors' samples. CDR3 nucleotides: TGTGCCAGTAGGGAACAGGGGGAATATGGCTACACCTTC. Translation gives CASREQGEYGYTF.